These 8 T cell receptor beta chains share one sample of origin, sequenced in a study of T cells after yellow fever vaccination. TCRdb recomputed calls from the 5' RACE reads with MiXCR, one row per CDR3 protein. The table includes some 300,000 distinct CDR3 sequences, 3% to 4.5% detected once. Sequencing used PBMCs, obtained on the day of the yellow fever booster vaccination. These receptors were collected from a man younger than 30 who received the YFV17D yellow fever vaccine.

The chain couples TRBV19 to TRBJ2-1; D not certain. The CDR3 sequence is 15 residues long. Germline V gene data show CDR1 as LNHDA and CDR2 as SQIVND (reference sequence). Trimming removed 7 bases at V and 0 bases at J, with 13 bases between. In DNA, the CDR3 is TGTGCCAGTACATCGATCCCAAACTCCTACAATGAGCAGTTCTTC. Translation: CASTSIPNSYNEQFF.

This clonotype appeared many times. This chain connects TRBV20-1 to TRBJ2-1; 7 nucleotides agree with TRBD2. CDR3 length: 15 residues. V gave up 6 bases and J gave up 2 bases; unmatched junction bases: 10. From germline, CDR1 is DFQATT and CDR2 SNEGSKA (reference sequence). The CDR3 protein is CSAPVGGTPYNEQFF. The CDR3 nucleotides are TGCAGTGCCCCTGTCGGGGGGACTCCCTACAATGAGCAGTTCTTC.

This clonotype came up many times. CDR3 loop: CAISESGNTGELFF. DNA for the CDR3: TGTGCCATCAGTGAAAGTGGGAACACCGGGGAGCTGTTTTTT. The V call is TRBV10-3, the J call TRBJ2-2; D remains unclear. Germline CDR1 is ENHRY and CDR2 is SYGVKD. The CDR3 has 14 amino acids. Trimming shortened V by 3 bases and J by 1 base, and 6 bases separated the two germline ends.

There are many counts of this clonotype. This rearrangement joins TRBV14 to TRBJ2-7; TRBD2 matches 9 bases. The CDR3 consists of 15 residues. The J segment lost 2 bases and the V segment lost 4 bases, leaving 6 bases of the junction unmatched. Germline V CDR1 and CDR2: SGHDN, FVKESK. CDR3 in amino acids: CASSPLAGLAYEQYF. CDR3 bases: TGTGCCAGCAGCCCACTAGCGGGTCTTGCCTACGAGCAGTACTTC.

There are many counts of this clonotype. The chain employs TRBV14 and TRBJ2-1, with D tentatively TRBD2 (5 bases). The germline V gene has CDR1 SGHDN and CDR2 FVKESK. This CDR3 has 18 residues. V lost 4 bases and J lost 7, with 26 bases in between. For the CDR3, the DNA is TGTGCCAGCAGCCCATGGGGTCAAAGCGGCCGGATCGGTAATGAGCAGTTCTTC. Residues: CASSPWGQSGRIGNEQFF.

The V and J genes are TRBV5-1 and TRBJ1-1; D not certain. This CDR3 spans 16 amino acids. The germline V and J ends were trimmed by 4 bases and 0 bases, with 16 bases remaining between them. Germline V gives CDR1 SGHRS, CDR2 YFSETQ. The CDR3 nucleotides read TGCGCCAGCAGCGCAACAGACATACCAATGAACACTGAAGCTTTCTTT. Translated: CASSATDIPMNTEAFF.

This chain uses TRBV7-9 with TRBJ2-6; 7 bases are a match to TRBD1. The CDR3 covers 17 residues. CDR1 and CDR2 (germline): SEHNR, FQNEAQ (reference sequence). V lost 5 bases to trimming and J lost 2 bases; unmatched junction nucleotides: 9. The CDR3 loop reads CASSPLTGLAGANVLTF. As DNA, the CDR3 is TGTGCCAGCAGCCCTTTGACAGGGCTTGCTGGGGCCAACGTCCTGACTTTC.

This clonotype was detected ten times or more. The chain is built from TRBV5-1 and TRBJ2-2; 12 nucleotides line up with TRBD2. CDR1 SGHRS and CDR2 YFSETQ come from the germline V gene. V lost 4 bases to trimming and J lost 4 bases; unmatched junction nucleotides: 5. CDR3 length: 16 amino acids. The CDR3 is CASSPGLAGTTGELFF. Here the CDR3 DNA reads TGCGCCAGCAGCCCAGGACTAGCGGGGACCACCGGGGAGCTGTTTTTT.